Below are 30 T cell receptor beta chains sequenced from a single sample in a study of graft-versus-host responses after intestinal transplantation. Sequenced by immunoSEQ multiplex PCR; TCRdb stores in-frame clones only, minus some. The table lists 90,000 to 150,000 clones, about 95% of them singletons. No antigen has been identified for these receptors. The specimen was unstimulated CD8+ T cells sorted from spleen or lymph node cells, collected before intestinal transplant. Every receptor here comes from a human donor who received an intestinal transplant.

This rearrangement joins TRBV5-1 to TRBJ2-7; 14 nucleotides agree with TRBD2. V was pared by 0 bases and J by 4 bases, with 12 bases of the junction left unmatched. Looked up from germline, CDR1 is SGHRS and CDR2 is YFSETQ. The CDR3 runs 19 residues. The CDR3 sequence is CASSLAATSGRAVAYEQYF. CDR3 DNA: TGCGCCAGCAGCTTGGCGGCGACTAGCGGGAGGGCCGTTGCGTACGAGCAGTACTTC.

This clone has only one observation. J is TRBJ1-2 and V is TRBV9, with a weak D call TRBD1 (5 bases). Germline V gene data show CDR1 as SGDLS and CDR2 as YYNGEE. This CDR3 contains 14 residues. The germline V and J ends were trimmed by 0 bases and 4 bases, with 10 bases remaining between them. CDR3 DNA sequence: TGTGCCAGCAGCGTAGATGGTGGGACCTATGGCTACACCTTC. Its protein product is CASSVDGGTYGYTF. Using reference TRBV9 and TRBJ1-2 for the parts outside the CDR3, the full variable domain is DSGVTQTPKHLITATGQRVTLRCSPRSGDLSVYWYQQSLDQGLQFLIQYYNGEERAKGNILERFSAQQFPDLHSELNLSSLELGDSALYFCASSVDGGTYGYTFGSGTRLTVV.

CDR3 in DNA: TGTGCCAGTAGTATCTCAGCGGGAGACTACAATGAGCAGTTCTTC. It specifies CASSISAGDYNEQFF. The chain employs TRBV19 and TRBJ2-1; 8 bases fit TRBD2. V lost 3 bases and J lost 3; bases outside the gene matches: 4. In germline, CDR1 is LNHDA, CDR2 SQIVND (reference sequence). This CDR3 region has 15 residues.

The chain links TRBV10-1 to TRBJ2-7; 10 bases line up with TRBD2. The CDR3 sequence is 14 residues long. CDR1 is WNHNN and CDR2 is SYGVQD in the germline V gene (reference sequence). After removal of 5 bases from V and 2 bases from J, the junction contained 3 bases not matched to a gene. The DNA for the CDR3 is TGCGCCAGCAGTACCGGGACTAGCGCCTACGAGCAGTACTTC. This encodes CASSTGTSAYEQYF.

The J gene is TRBJ1-1, the V gene TRBV11-3, with D perhaps matching TRBD1 (5 bases). The V end lost 2 bases, the J end lost 0 bases, and 7 bases lay between the germline ends. This CDR3 spans 14 amino acids. Looked up from germline, CDR1 is SGHNT and CDR2 is YENEEA. The CDR3 region is CASSLSGMNTEAFF. DNA of the CDR3: TGTGCCAGCAGCTTATCAGGGATGAACACTGAAGCTTTCTTT. The whole variable domain, remainder taken from reference TRBV11-3 and TRBJ1-1, is EAGVVQSPRYKIIEKKQPVAFWCNPISGHNTLYWYLQNLGQGPELLIRYENEEAVDDSQLPKDRFSAERLKGVDSTLKIQPAELGDSAVYLCASSLSGMNTEAFFGQGTRLTVV.

The rearrangement links TRBV5-5 to TRBJ1-3; D is undetermined. The CDR3 totals 14 residues. CDR1 is SGHKS, CDR2 YYEKEE, per germline (reference sequence). Trimming cost V 4 bases and J 0 bases, with 8 bases left between them. CDR3 amino acids: CASSTEGSGNTIYF. The DNA for the CDR3 is TGTGCCAGCAGCACCGAGGGCTCTGGAAACACCATATATTTT.

The J gene is TRBJ2-1, the V gene TRBV9, with TRBD2 matching over 11 bases. The CDR3 extends over 15 amino acids. Trimming removed 4 bases from V and 8 bases from J; junction bases left unmatched: 8. Germline V lookup: CDR1 SGDLS, CDR2 YYNGEE. In DNA, the CDR3 is TGTGCCAGCAGCCCCACTAGCGGGAGTAAGTATGAGCAGTTCTTC. Amino acid sequence: CASSPTSGSKYEQFF.

The chain is built from TRBV11-3 and TRBJ2-1, with 8 bases aligning to TRBD2. Germline-derived CDR1 and CDR2 are SGHNT and YENEEA. The V segment lost 0 bases and the J segment 4 bases; nucleotides outside the gene matches: 8. The CDR3 sequence is 17 residues long. Here the CDR3 DNA reads TGTGCCAGCAGCTTAGATATCCCGGGAGGGCCGTACAATGAGCAGTTCTTC. It is translated as CASSLDIPGGPYNEQFF. Looking up the rest from reference TRBV11-3 and TRBJ2-1 gives the full variable domain: EAGVVQSPRYKIIEKKQPVAFWCNPISGHNTLYWYLQNLGQGPELLIRYENEEAVDDSQLPKDRFSAERLKGVDSTLKIQPAELGDSAVYLCASSLDIPGGPYNEQFFGPGTRLTVL.

The rearrangement joins TRBV6-1 to TRBJ2-7; maybe TRBD2 (7 bases). The CDR3 sequence is 10 residues long. V shed 11 bases and J shed 6 bases, with 11 bases lying between them. Germline V CDR1 and CDR2: MNHNS, SASEGT. CDR3 amino acids: CAGGAFEQYF. CDR3 coding DNA: TGTGCCGGGGGGGCTTTCGAGCAGTACTTC.

This clone was detected once. The chain combines TRBV7-9 with TRBJ1-2; the match to TRBD1 covers 10 bases. The ends lost 4 bases at V and 4 bases at J; junction bases unmatched: 15. CDR1 is SEHNR, CDR2 FQNEAQ, per germline (reference sequence). The CDR3 sequence is 18 residues long. The CDR3 DNA reads as TGTGCCAGCAGCTACGGACAGGGGGGAACCTCTAACGCCTATGGCTACACCTTC. It specifies CASSYGQGGTSNAYGYTF. The full variable domain, its missing parts supplied by reference TRBV7-9 and TRBJ1-2, is DTGVSQNPRHKITKRGQNVTFRCDPISEHNRLYWYRQTLGQGPEFLTYFQNEAQLEKSRLLSDRFSAERPKGSFSTLEIQRTEQGDSAMYLCASSYGQGGTSNAYGYTFGSGTRLTVV.

The V and J genes are TRBV2 and TRBJ2-1, with D hard to call. V was trimmed by 6 bases and J by 13 bases, leaving 10 bases between them. Germline values: CDR1 SNHLY, CDR2 FYNNEI. The CDR3 spans 10 residues. In DNA, the CDR3 is TGTGCCAGCAGCACTCAGAGCCAGTTCTTC. Its protein is CASSTQSQFF. Full variable domain (missing parts from reference TRBV2 and TRBJ2-1): EPEVTQTPSHQVTQMGQEVILRCVPISNHLYFYWYRQILGQKVEFLVSFYNNEISEKSEIFDDQFSVERPDGSNFTLKIRSTKLEDSAMYFCASSTQSQFFGPGTRLTVL.

The CDR3: CASSYSGEGASYEQYF. In nucleotides, the CDR3 is TGTGCCAGCAGTTACTCGGGGGAGGGGGCCTCCTACGAGCAGTACTTC. This chain links TRBV6-5 with TRBJ2-7; D possibly uses TRBD1 or TRBD2 (7 bases each). The germline gives CDR1 MNHEY, CDR2 SVGAGI. V was shortened by 0 bases and J by 0 bases, with 12 bases between the two germline ends. This CDR3 has 16 amino acids.

The chain joins TRBV19 to TRBJ1-5; D uncertain. The CDR3 is 16 residues long. The V gene lost 1 base and the J gene lost 1 base, with 11 bases spanning the gap. Germline CDR1 LNHDA, CDR2 SQIVND (reference sequence). CDR3 sequence: CASSIARAESNQPQHF. Written as DNA, the CDR3 is TGTGCCAGTAGTATAGCGCGGGCAGAAAGCAATCAGCCCCAGCATTTT.

The genes are TRBV7-8 and TRBJ1-1; weak D call: TRBD1 (5 bases). The germline gives CDR1 SGHVS, CDR2 FQNEAQ. This CDR3 contains 15 residues. Trimming stripped 3 bases from V and 4 bases from J, with 15 bases between. The CDR3, as DNA: TGTGCCAGCAGCTTCGGAGGGAATGGGGGCACTGAAGCTTTCTTT. It specifies CASSFGGNGGTEAFF.

This rearrangement joins TRBV7-9 to TRBJ2-4; either TRBD1 or TRBD2 may fit D (5 bases each). Trimming took 5 bases from V and 3 from J, leaving 20 bases between them. Per germline, CDR1 SEHNR and CDR2 FQNEAQ (reference sequence). The CDR3 totals 17 residues. In DNA form, the CDR3 reads TGTGCCAGCAGCACAGGCGGTGGGGGACGAGGCAAAAACATTCAGTACTTC. It encodes CASSTGGGGRGKNIQYF.

V is TRBV27 and J is TRBJ2-3; the match to TRBD2 covers 11 bases. This CDR3 has 15 residues. Trimming removed 4 bases from V and 0 bases from J; junction bases left unmatched: 0. In germline, CDR1 is MNHEY, CDR2 SMNVEV (reference sequence). DNA of the CDR3: TGTGCCAGCAGTTGGACTAGCGGGAGCACAGATACGCAGTATTTT. As protein: CASSWTSGSTDTQYF.

The V call is TRBV9, the J call TRBJ2-2; 11 bases fit TRBD2. Unmatched junction bases numbered 7, after V lost 3 bases and J lost 6 bases. CDR1 and CDR2 (germline): SGDLS, YYNGEE. The CDR3 is 16 residues long. CDR3 nucleotide sequence: TGTGCCAGCAGCGACATAGCGGGAGGGCCTTCCGGGGAGCTGTTTTTT. Amino acids: CASSDIAGGPSGELFF.

The rearrangement uses TRBV5-6 and TRBJ2-7, with 11 bases identical to TRBD1. V shed 4 bases and J 4 bases; nucleotides not matched to a gene: 7. CDR3 length: 15 residues. Germline CDR1 is SGHDT and CDR2 is YYEEEE. The CDR3: CASSEGQGVPYEQYF. For the CDR3, the DNA is TGTGCCAGCAGCGAGGGACAGGGGGTCCCATACGAGCAGTACTTC. Combining the CDR3 with reference TRBV5-6 and TRBJ2-7 gives the whole variable domain DAGVTQSPTHLIKTRGQQVTLRCSPKSGHDTVSWYQQALGQGPQFIFQYYEEEERQRGNFPDRFSGHQFPNYSSELNVNALLLGDSALYLCASSEGQGVPYEQYFGPGTRLTVT.

This chain uses TRBV5-1 with TRBJ2-2; 7 nucleotides match TRBD1. The junction had 1 base not matched to a gene; V was cut back by 0 bases and J by 5 bases. The length of the CDR3 is 14 residues. From germline, CDR1 is SGHRS and CDR2 YFSETQ. The chain's CDR3 is CASSLDRGTGELFF. Written as DNA, the CDR3 is TGCGCCAGCAGCTTGGACAGGGGAACCGGGGAGCTGTTTTTT.

V and J are TRBV5-6 and TRBJ2-6; D unclear. The germline CDR1 and CDR2 sequences are SGHDT and YYEEEE. The germline V and J ends were trimmed by 2 bases and 0 bases, with 9 bases remaining between them. The CDR3 has 16 amino acids. DNA for the CDR3: TGTGCCAGCAGCTTCCCAGGAAGCTCTGGGGCCAACGTCCTGACTTTC. Translation gives CASSFPGSSGANVLTF. Combining the CDR3 with reference TRBV5-6 and TRBJ2-6 gives the whole variable domain DAGVTQSPTHLIKTRGQQVTLRCSPKSGHDTVSWYQQALGQGPQFIFQYYEEEERQRGNFPDRFSGHQFPNYSSELNVNALLLGDSALYLCASSFPGSSGANVLTFGAGSRLTVL.

The V and J genes are TRBV19 and TRBJ2-3; TRBD2 matches at 11 bases. The CDR3 contains 16 residues. Germline CDR1 and CDR2: LNHDA and SQIVND (reference sequence). V shed 1 base, J shed 5 bases, and the junction held 5 bases outside the gene matches. CDR3 in DNA: TGTGCCAGTAGTATAGGGCTAGCGGGAGGAATAGATACGCAGTATTTT. Its protein is CASSIGLAGGIDTQYF.

The V and J genes are TRBV13 and TRBJ2-7; D is perhaps TRBD1 (5 bases). Germline assignment: CDR1 PRHDT and CDR2 FYEKMQ (reference sequence). V gave up 5 bases and J gave up 1 base, with 12 bases separating them. CDR3 length: 14 amino acids. For the CDR3, the DNA is TGTGCCAGCAGCCCCCGACAGATGTCCTACGAGCAGTACTTC. Amino acid sequence: CASSPRQMSYEQYF.

The chain has TRBV14 and TRBJ2-7; 8 bases are a match to TRBD1. There are 13 residues in the CDR3. Germline trimming cut 4 bases from V and 4 bases from J; bases unmatched to any gene: 3. Germline CDR1 SGHDN, CDR2 FVKESK. The CDR3 sequence is CASSRGDRYEQYF. In nucleotides, the CDR3 is TGTGCCAGCAGCCGGGGGGACAGGTACGAGCAGTACTTC.

This clone showed up just once. In nucleotides, the CDR3 is TGTGCCACCCGGGGGTCATACTATGGCTACACCTTC. Translation: CATRGSYYGYTF. The chain joins TRBV5-8 to TRBJ1-2; D perhaps matches TRBD1 (5 bases). The CDR3 loop spans 12 amino acids. Germline lookup yields CDR1 SGHTS and CDR2 YDEGEE. Trimming took off 9 bases at V and 3 bases at J, with 12 bases between the two ends. The entire variable domain, with the rest obtained from reference TRBV5-8 and TRBJ1-2, is as follows: EAGVTQSPTHLIKTRGQQATLRCSPISGHTSVYWYQQALGLGLQFLLWYDEGEERNRGNFPPRFSGRQFPNYSSELNVNALELEDSALYLCATRGSYYGYTFGSGTRLTVV.

CDR3 amino acids: CATSSTGTPWEQYF. CDR3 DNA sequence: TGTGCCACCAGCTCGACAGGGACCCCTTGGGAGCAGTACTTC. The chain joins TRBV15 to TRBJ2-5; 7 nucleotides align to TRBD1. Trimming at V came to 5 bases and at J to 11 bases, leaving 14 bases not matched to a gene. The CDR3 is made up of 14 amino acids. CDR1 and CDR2 (germline): LNHNV, YYDKDF (reference sequence).

The genes are TRBV4-2 and TRBJ2-5; no reliable D call. The J call may be mistaken, given a closer DNA end match to TRBJ2-7. CDR1 and CDR2 from the germline V gene are LGHNA and YNFKEQ. The CDR3 length is 15 residues. CDR3 sequence reads: CASSQVSDASYEQYF. Written as DNA, the CDR3 is TGTGCCAGCAGCCAAGTAAGTGACGCTTCCTACGAGCAGTACTTC.

The chain combines TRBV7-2 with TRBJ1-2; possibly TRBD1 for D (5 bases). Germline V CDR1 and CDR2: SGHTA, FQGNSA. V shed 0 bases and J shed 3 bases, with 8 bases lying between them. The CDR3 loop spans 14 amino acids. The CDR3 protein is CASSLAGEYYGYTF. Here the CDR3 DNA reads TGTGCCAGCAGCTTAGCAGGGGAATACTATGGCTACACCTTC.

The chain recombines TRBV4-3 with TRBJ2-2; D gene uncertain. Germline values: CDR1 LGHNA, CDR2 YSLEER. This CDR3 has 15 residues. Trimming took 1 base from V and 2 from J, leaving 8 bases between them. The CDR3: CASSQVSYNTGELFF. The CDR3 region has the DNA TGCGCCAGCAGCCAAGTTTCCTATAACACCGGGGAGCTGTTTTTT.

V is TRBV28 and J is TRBJ2-7; TRBD1 is a possible D gene (5 bases). The CDR3 spans 14 residues. V was cut by 7 bases and J by 3 bases, with 16 bases left in between. The V gene's germline CDR1 is MDHEN and CDR2 SYDVKM. The CDR3 DNA sequence: TGTGCCAGCACCTGGGTGGGGCAGCTCTACGAGCAGTACTTC. Translation gives CASTWVGQLYEQYF.

This clone was seen once. The chain is built from TRBV6-1 and TRBJ1-3; D remains ambiguous. CDR3 length: 12 amino acids. Germline lookup yields CDR1 MNHNS and CDR2 SASEGT. Trimming took off 3 bases at V and 4 bases at J, with 4 bases between the two ends. The CDR3 loop is CASSDWGNTIYF. In nucleotides, the CDR3 is TGTGCCAGCAGTGACTGGGGAAACACCATATATTTT.